This is a list of T cell receptor beta chains from one sample in a study of blood T cell repertoires in COVID-19. Data came from immunoSEQ multiplex PCR; TCRdb stores just in-frame clones and leaves some out. Counted here are about 180,000 clones, roughly three quarters occurring once; the ten biggest clones make up approximately 12%. Specimen: peripheral blood. Receptors originate from a woman over 75 with COVID-19, enrolled during active disease. CDR3s include the opening cysteine and the closing phenylalanine or tryptophan. The order of the fields is V gene, J gene, clone size, D gene, CDR3 DNA, CDR3 protein. A D gene is named only where the DNA matches it firmly. Not every row has a clone size; where given, it reads once, few, many or a size class.

>TRBV7-8|TRBJ2-3|few|TRBD2
TGTGCCAGCAACCACGCGAACTGGCGGGAGGTGTCAGATACGCAGTATTTT
CASNHANWREVSDTQYF
>TRBV21-1|TRBJ2-3|NA|NA
TGTGCCAGCAGCCCTAAAGCAGAAGGGGTTACCACAGATACGCAGTATTTT
CASSPKAEGVTTDTQYF
>TRBV5-1|TRBJ1-2|once|NA
TGCGCCAGCAGCTTGGAAGGAGGAAACAACTATGGCTACACCTTC
CASSLEGGNNYGYTF
>TRBV5-1|TRBJ2-2|few|TRBD1
TGCGCCAGCAGCTTGGAGCCAGGGGGAATGGGCACCGGGGAGCTGTTTTTT
CASSLEPGGMGTGELFF
>TRBV19|TRBJ2-2|NA|NA
TGTGCCAGTAGTATGATGGGGGGCACCGGGGAGCTGTTTTTT
CASSMMGGTGELFF
>TRBV6-1|TRBJ2-7|NA|TRBD2
TGTGCCAGCAGTGAAGGTAGCGGGGGATTCTACGAGCAGTACTTC
CASSEGSGGFYEQYF
>TRBV5-8|TRBJ2-1|NA|NA
TGTGCCAGCTGGGACATCAGCTCCTACAATGAGCAGTTCTTC
CASWDISSYNEQFF
>TRBV5-1|TRBJ2-3|NA|NA
TGCGCGAGCTCCCAGAGGGGCACAGATACGCAGTATTTT
CASSQRGTDTQYF
>TRBV4-1|TRBJ2-3|NA|NA
TGCGCCAGCAGCCAAGTTGAGGTCGGCAGGGGCACAGATACGCAGTATTTT
CASSQVEVGRGTDTQYF
>TRBV7-8|TRBJ2-5|NA|NA
TGTGCCAGCAGCTTAGAAACCGGCAGGTCGGAGACCCAGTACTTC
CASSLETGRSETQYF
>TRBV7-2|TRBJ2-2|NA|TRBD2
TGTGCCAGCAGACCCACTGTAGCGGGGGCCACCGGGGAGCTGTTTTTT
CASRPTVAGATGELFF
>TRBV5-1|TRBJ2-3|NA|NA
TGCGCCAGCAGCTACGGGCAGGGCGCAGATACGCAGTATTTT
CASSYGQGADTQYF
>TRBV19|TRBJ2-7|NA|TRBD1
TGTGCCAGTAGTCCCGGGACAGCCACTTCCTCCGAGCAGTACTTC
CASSPGTATSSEQYF
>TRBV29-1|TRBJ2-5|NA|TRBD2
TGCAGCGTTGAAAAGGGACTAGCGGGAGCAGAGACCCAGTACTTC
CSVEKGLAGAETQYF
>TRBV29-1|TRBJ1-1|NA|TRBD1
TGCAGCGTCGCGGGGACAGGGGAAGCTTTCTTT
CSVAGTGEAFF
>TRBV5-1|TRBJ2-1|NA|NA
TGCGCCAGCAGCTCGGACTTGGGTTCCTACAATGGGCAGTTCTTC
CASSSDLGSYNGQFF
>TRBV19|TRBJ2-5|NA|TRBD1
TGTGCCAGTAGTGGGACAGGACAAGAGACCCAGTACTTC
CASSGTGQETQYF
>TRBV11-2|TRBJ1-1|NA|TRBD1
TGTGCCAGCAGCCCCACGAAAGGGCGACAGGGGAACACTGAAGCTTTCTTT
CASSPTKGRQGNTEAFF
>TRBV18|TRBJ2-1|NA|TRBD1
TGTGCCAGCTTACCGGGACAGGATGACAATGAGCAGTTCTTC
CASLPGQDDNEQFF
>TRBV5-6|TRBJ2-7|few|TRBD1
TGTGCCAGCAGCTCAACCGGGACAGGGGCTCACTTC
CASSSTGTGAHF
>TRBV28|TRBJ2-1|once|NA
TGTGCCAGCAGCCTTTACACGGGTGGAGGGCCAAGCGACAATGAGCAGTTCTTC
CASSLYTGGGPSDNEQFF